The rows below give T cell receptor beta chains drawn from one sample of a study of cytomegalovirus exposure and HLA in healthy donors. Profiled with immunoSEQ multiplex PCR; TCRdb holds only in-frame clones, not every one. The sample comprises 70,000 to 85,000 clones, 60% to 70% of which are singletons, and around 6% rests with the top ten. Sequencing used PBMCs. These TCRs come from a man in his thirties or forties in good health and CMV-seropositive. Each CDR3 is given with its conserved first and last residue. A D gene is named only where the DNA matches it firmly. Clone size is stated in some rows and not others, as once, few, many or a class when expanded.

J gene: TRBJ1-1; V gene: TRBV19; D gene: NA; clone size: few; CDR3 protein: CASSSPGTYEAFF; CDR3 DNA: TGTGCCAGTAGTAGCCCCGGGACATATGAAGCTTTCTTT
J gene: TRBJ1-5; V gene: TRBV6-5; D gene: NA; clone size: few; CDR3 protein: CASSYSIQGNQPQHF; CDR3 DNA: TGTGCCAGCAGTTACTCGATTCAGGGCAATCAGCCCCAGCATTTT
J gene: TRBJ1-6; V gene: TRBV9; D gene: NA; clone size: NA; CDR3 protein: CASSAGGGATSPLHF; CDR3 DNA: TGTGCCAGCAGCGCCGGTGGGGGCGCGACTTCACCCCTCCACTTT
J gene: TRBJ2-1; V gene: TRBV28; D gene: TRBD1; clone size: NA; CDR3 protein: CASGQENDEQFF; CDR3 DNA: TGTGCCAGCGGACAGGAGAATGATGAGCAGTTCTTC
J gene: TRBJ2-7; V gene: TRBV28; D gene: NA; clone size: NA; CDR3 protein: CASSPLGEGELDYEQYF; CDR3 DNA: TGTGCCAGCAGCCCCCTGGGGGAGGGGGAATTGGATTACGAGCAGTACTTC
J gene: TRBJ1-2; V gene: TRBV2; D gene: NA; clone size: once; CDR3 protein: CASSPQGNAGYTF; CDR3 DNA: TGTGCCAGCAGCCCACAGGGTAACGCTGGCTACACCTTC
J gene: TRBJ1-6; V gene: TRBV11-2; D gene: TRBD1; clone size: few; CDR3 protein: CASTQGGYNSPLHF; CDR3 DNA: TGTGCCAGCACCCAGGGGGGATATAATTCACCCCTCCACTTT
J gene: TRBJ2-5; V gene: TRBV18; D gene: NA; clone size: NA; CDR3 protein: CASSTVSETQYF; CDR3 DNA: TGTGCCAGCTCCACGGTGAGCGAGACCCAGTACTTC
J gene: TRBJ2-7; V gene: TRBV19; D gene: TRBD2; clone size: NA; CDR3 protein: CASSNAGLAGNEQYF; CDR3 DNA: TGTGCCAGTAGTAACGCCGGACTAGCGGGAAATGAGCAGTACTTC
J gene: TRBJ2-5; V gene: TRBV5-4; D gene: TRBD1; clone size: NA; CDR3 protein: CASSLLVDRAAGETQYF; CDR3 DNA: TGTGCCAGCAGCTTGTTAGTTGACAGGGCGGCCGGGGAGACCCAGTACTTC
J gene: TRBJ1-2; V gene: TRBV5-6; D gene: NA; clone size: NA; CDR3 protein: CASSLDVWEYGYTF; CDR3 DNA: TGTGCCAGCAGCTTGGATGTATGGGAGTATGGCTACACCTTC
J gene: TRBJ1-6; V gene: TRBV30; D gene: TRBD1; clone size: few; CDR3 protein: CAWSPPLRDRLNNSPLHF; CDR3 DNA: TGTGCCTGGAGTCCTCCTTTGAGGGACAGGCTGAATAATTCACCCCTCCACTTT
J gene: TRBJ2-1; V gene: TRBV4-2; D gene: TRBD2; clone size: few; CDR3 protein: CASSLTTSGGHNEQFF; CDR3 DNA: TGTGCCAGCAGCCTCACTACTAGCGGGGGCCACAATGAGCAGTTCTTC
J gene: TRBJ2-3; V gene: TRBV9; D gene: TRBD2; clone size: NA; CDR3 protein: CASSVEGERGRSTDTQYF; CDR3 DNA: TGTGCCAGCAGCGTAGAGGGAGAGCGGGGGAGAAGCACAGATACGCAGTATTTT
J gene: TRBJ2-3; V gene: TRBV28; D gene: NA; clone size: NA; CDR3 protein: CASLGPSSTDTQYF; CDR3 DNA: TGTGCCAGCCTGGGGCCTTCTAGCACAGATACGCAGTATTTT
J gene: TRBJ1-5; V gene: TRBV18; D gene: TRBD1; clone size: NA; CDR3 protein: CASSPGTGFTRTQHF; CDR3 DNA: TGTGCCAGCTCACCAGGGACAGGGTTCACCCGGACCCAGCATTTT
J gene: TRBJ2-5; V gene: TRBV29-1; D gene: TRBD2; clone size: NA; CDR3 protein: CSVPVGLAGGPSETQYF; CDR3 DNA: TGCAGCGTCCCCGTGGGACTAGCGGGGGGGCCGTCAGAGACCCAGTACTTC
J gene: TRBJ1-2; V gene: TRBV2; D gene: NA; clone size: NA; CDR3 protein: CASTTSTGLNYGYTF; CDR3 DNA: TGTGCCAGCACCACATCGACAGGACTTAACTATGGCTACACCTTC
J gene: TRBJ2-1; V gene: TRBV27; D gene: TRBD2; clone size: NA; CDR3 protein: CASSPSPLTSGSWYNEQFF; CDR3 DNA: TGTGCCAGCAGTCCTAGCCCTCTAACTAGCGGGAGTTGGTACAATGAGCAGTTCTTC
J gene: TRBJ2-1; V gene: TRBV7-3; D gene: NA; clone size: NA; CDR3 protein: CASSLNSNEQFF; CDR3 DNA: TGTGCCAGCAGCCTAAATAGCAATGAGCAGTTCTTC
J gene: TRBJ2-7; V gene: TRBV5-1; D gene: NA; clone size: NA; CDR3 protein: CASSLVRENEQYF; CDR3 DNA: TGCGCCAGCAGCTTGGTCAGGGAAAACGAGCAGTACTTC
J gene: TRBJ2-7; V gene: TRBV21-1; D gene: NA; clone size: NA; CDR3 protein: CASSSQLDRFGEQYF; CDR3 DNA: TGTGCCAGCAGCTCCCAATTGGACAGGTTTGGCGAGCAGTACTTC
J gene: TRBJ1-4; V gene: TRBV9; D gene: NA; clone size: NA; CDR3 protein: CASSVGPGGPTNEKLFF; CDR3 DNA: TGTGCCAGCAGCGTAGGTCCCGGGGGACCAACTAATGAAAAACTGTTTTTT
J gene: TRBJ2-1; V gene: TRBV7-2; D gene: NA; clone size: NA; CDR3 protein: CASSAPGGPWVEQFF; CDR3 DNA: TGTGCCAGCAGCGCACCCGGGGGTCCGTGGGTTGAGCAGTTCTTC
J gene: TRBJ2-7; V gene: TRBV14; D gene: TRBD1; clone size: NA; CDR3 protein: CASSQRTGGTGEQYF; CDR3 DNA: TGTGCCAGCAGCCAGAGGACAGGGGGAACGGGGGAGCAGTACTTC
J gene: TRBJ1-1; V gene: TRBV6-1; D gene: NA; clone size: NA; CDR3 protein: CASSEGGPNTEAFF; CDR3 DNA: TGTGCCAGCAGTGAAGGGGGCCCGAACACTGAAGCTTTCTTT
J gene: TRBJ2-3; V gene: TRBV9; D gene: TRBD2; clone size: once; CDR3 protein: CASSVGTSGRADTQYF; CDR3 DNA: TGTGCCAGCAGCGTAGGTACTAGCGGGAGAGCAGATACGCAGTATTTT
J gene: TRBJ1-6; V gene: TRBV25-1; D gene: NA; clone size: NA; CDR3 protein: CASSEQGSLHF; CDR3 DNA: TGTGCCAGCAGTGAACAGGGATCCCTCCACTTT
J gene: TRBJ1-5; V gene: TRBV2; D gene: NA; clone size: few; CDR3 protein: CASSLGQPQHF; CDR3 DNA: TGTGCCAGCAGCCTAGGTCAGCCCCAGCATTTT
J gene: TRBJ2-1; V gene: TRBV11-3; D gene: NA; clone size: once; CDR3 protein: CASTGGGTRSFGEQFF; CDR3 DNA: TGTGCCAGCACAGGGGGAGGGACTAGGTCCTTCGGTGAGCAGTTCTTC
J gene: TRBJ2-7; V gene: TRBV14; D gene: NA; clone size: NA; CDR3 protein: CASSAPGTPLISEQYF; CDR3 DNA: TGTGCCAGCAGCGCACCCGGGACTCCTCTAATTAGCGAGCAGTACTTC
J gene: TRBJ2-1; V gene: TRBV7-2; D gene: TRBD2; clone size: NA; CDR3 protein: CASSLGGRGGGEQFF; CDR3 DNA: TGTGCCAGCAGCTTAGGAGGGCGGGGGGGCGGTGAGCAGTTCTTC
J gene: TRBJ1-4; V gene: TRBV29-1; D gene: TRBD1; clone size: NA; CDR3 protein: CSGTGINEKLFF; CDR3 DNA: TGCAGCGGGACAGGGATTAATGAAAAACTGTTTTTT
J gene: TRBJ1-3; V gene: TRBV15; D gene: TRBD1; clone size: NA; CDR3 protein: CATSPGTASGNTIYF; CDR3 DNA: TGTGCCACCAGCCCCGGGACAGCCTCTGGAAACACCATATATTTT
J gene: TRBJ2-3; V gene: TRBV21-1; D gene: NA; clone size: NA; CDR3 protein: CASSQPQDRVEIADTQYF; CDR3 DNA: TGTGCCAGCAGCCAGCCCCAAGACAGGGTCGAGATTGCAGATACGCAGTATTTT
J gene: TRBJ2-1; V gene: TRBV29-1; D gene: NA; clone size: once; CDR3 protein: CSVEGKDSEQFF; CDR3 DNA: TGCAGCGTTGAAGGAAAAGACTCGGAGCAGTTCTTC
J gene: TRBJ1-1; V gene: TRBV7-8; D gene: NA; clone size: NA; CDR3 protein: CASSLLNSNTEAFF; CDR3 DNA: TGTGCCAGCAGCCTCCTTAACTCGAACACTGAAGCTTTCTTT
J gene: TRBJ1-2; V gene: TRBV6-1; D gene: TRBD1; clone size: few; CDR3 protein: CASSERQGVNYGYTF; CDR3 DNA: TGTGCCAGCAGTGAAAGACAGGGGGTTAACTATGGCTACACCTTC
J gene: TRBJ2-4; V gene: TRBV6-1; D gene: NA; clone size: few; CDR3 protein: CASSDEVIQYF; CDR3 DNA: TGTGCCAGCAGTGATGAGGTCATTCAGTACTTC
J gene: TRBJ2-1; V gene: TRBV19; D gene: TRBD1; clone size: NA; CDR3 protein: CASSTRTGDNEQFF; CDR3 DNA: TGTGCCAGTAGTACCAGGACAGGGGACAATGAGCAGTTCTTC
J gene: TRBJ2-3; V gene: TRBV7-6; D gene: NA; clone size: few; CDR3 protein: CASSLTDRLFTDTQYF; CDR3 DNA: TGTGCCAGCAGCTTAACCGATCGACTCTTTACAGATACGCAGTATTTT
J gene: TRBJ1-3; V gene: TRBV5-6; D gene: NA; clone size: NA; CDR3 protein: CASSRQYSGNTIYF; CDR3 DNA: TGTGCCAGCAGCCGACAGTACTCTGGAAACACCATATATTTT
J gene: TRBJ1-5; V gene: TRBV30; D gene: TRBD1; clone size: NA; CDR3 protein: CAWSLGQVRNQPQHF; CDR3 DNA: TGTGCCTGGAGCCTCGGACAGGTTAGGAATCAGCCCCAGCATTTT
J gene: TRBJ2-1; V gene: TRBV2; D gene: NA; clone size: NA; CDR3 protein: CASSQDRGEYNEQFF; CDR3 DNA: TGTGCCAGCAGTCAGGACAGAGGGGAGTACAATGAGCAGTTCTTC
J gene: TRBJ2-7; V gene: TRBV7-9; D gene: NA; clone size: NA; CDR3 protein: CASSFWAGYEQYF; CDR3 DNA: TGTGCCAGCAGCTTCTGGGCGGGCTACGAGCAGTACTTC
J gene: TRBJ2-5; V gene: TRBV6-5; D gene: NA; clone size: NA; CDR3 protein: CASSYAGLQETQYF; CDR3 DNA: TGTGCCAGCAGTTACGCAGGATTACAAGAGACCCAGTACTTC
J gene: TRBJ2-7; V gene: TRBV19; D gene: NA; clone size: once; CDR3 protein: CASSAPGFEQYF; CDR3 DNA: TGTGCCAGTAGTGCCCCAGGGTTCGAGCAGTACTTC
J gene: TRBJ1-1; V gene: TRBV27; D gene: TRBD1; clone size: NA; CDR3 protein: CASSWGTGGNTEAFF; CDR3 DNA: TGTGCCAGCAGTTGGGGAACAGGGGGTAACACTGAAGCTTTCTTT
J gene: TRBJ1-1; V gene: TRBV7-2; D gene: NA; clone size: few; CDR3 protein: CASSPYSGRAFF; CDR3 DNA: TGTGCCAGCAGCCCCTACAGCGGGAGGGCTTTCTTT
J gene: TRBJ1-3; V gene: TRBV6-5; D gene: NA; clone size: NA; CDR3 protein: CASSKTGPGNTIYF; CDR3 DNA: TGTGCCAGCAGCAAGACAGGCCCCGGAAACACCATATATTTT
J gene: TRBJ1-3; V gene: TRBV11-3; D gene: NA; clone size: NA; CDR3 protein: CASSQPGVRSGNTIYF; CDR3 DNA: TGTGCCAGCAGCCAACCAGGGGTGCGGTCTGGAAACACCATATATTTT
J gene: TRBJ2-1; V gene: TRBV5-4; D gene: NA; clone size: few; CDR3 protein: CASSLTEYNEQFF; CDR3 DNA: TGTGCCAGCAGCTTGACAGAATACAATGAGCAGTTCTTC